Given below is one T cell receptor beta chain in context. The antigen is unknown. The sample contains more than one DNA sequence encoding this CDR3. J was trimmed by 1 base and V by 6 bases; bases with no gene match: 6. The CDR3 length is 15 residues. CDR1 is MNHEY and CDR2 is SVGAGI in the germline V gene. All donors participated as healthy donors of bone marrow. The sample belongs to a study of cytomegalovirus exposure and HLA in healthy donors. Turning to the study itself: A previous analysis identified about 110 million unique TCR beta sequences derived from around 200 million T cells.

Vbeta (60) and Jbeta (13) primers were used in the PCR. The repertoire was sequenced with immunoSEQ multiplex PCR; TCRdb's copy has only in-frame clones and lacks some. The repertoire has roughly 170,000 clones, 75% to 85% of them found once; the top ten carry roughly 1.4%. General study points: Association of 15,000 to 20,000 TCR beta sequences with HLA alleles was found at 0.05 false discovery rate in a later analysis. Earlier results showed most TCR beta V segments being productive about 87% or about 30% of the time.

Sequenced: PBMCs. This chain joins TRBV6-5 and TRBJ1-5, with 7 positions matching TRBD1. This TCR was sampled from a woman aged 30 to 39 in good health and CMV-seropositive. This CDR3 is CASRPDRVSNQPQHF. DNA of the CDR3: TGTGCCAGCAGACCCGACAGGGTAAGCAATCAGCCCCAGCATTTT.